The subject of this entry is one TCR beta chain. Its antigen is not known. The data were obtained in a study of early stage breast cancer tumors. Overall study findings and caveats: Comparing each tissue with blood distinguished tumor from normal in 14 of 16 patients.

Trimming removed 5 bases at V and 5 bases at J, with 11 bases between. The CDR3 spans 13 residues. The V gene's germline CDR1 is LNHDA and CDR2 SQIVND (reference sequence). Sequencing was performed with immunoSEQ multiplex PCR; in TCRdb, only in-frame clones are kept and a portion is missing. The repertoire holds approximately 5,400 clones, with 65% to 80% as singletons. This chain uses TRBV19 with TRBJ2-3; D possibly corresponds to TRBD1 (5 bases). Sequenced input: breast tumor tissue. This TCR was sampled from a person aged 55 to 69 with breast cancer. The CDR3 DNA follows: TGTGCCAGTAGTCCCAGGGTTGGAGATACGCAGTATTTT. Translated: CASSPRVGDTQYF.